A selection of T cell receptor beta chains follows, all from one sample in a study of shared T cell receptors in the human thymus. Assay: immunoSEQ multiplex PCR; the TCRdb copy retains only in-frame clones and omits some. The repertoire includes some 700,000 clones, approximately 85% of them detected once, and about 0.011% sits in the top ten. These data also formed part of another study, on human thymus T cells.

Sequencing used thymocytes. These receptors were collected from a girl under three years old with a congenital heart defect. The CDR3 runs from the conserved cysteine through the conserved F or W. The order of the fields is D gene, J gene, V gene, clone size, CDR3 protein, CDR3 DNA. The D gene is left open where the match is weak. Some rows mark clone size as missing; the rest say once, few, many or name a class of expanded clone.

D: TRBD2; J: TRBJ2-5; V: TRBV5-6; size: .; CDR3: CASSPPGTRNSETQYF; DNA: TGTGCCAGCAGCCCCCCGGGGACTAGAAATAGTGAGACCCAGTACTTC
D: TRBD1; J: TRBJ2-7; V: TRBV14; size: .; CDR3: CASSRLHRDRGYYEQYF; DNA: TGTGCCAGCAGTCGACTGCACCGGGACAGGGGGTACTACGAGCAGTACTTC
D: TRBD1; J: TRBJ1-1; V: TRBV4-2; size: .; CDR3: CASSQDPGGYTNTEAFF; DNA: TGTGCCAGCAGCCAAGATCCAGGGGGGTACACGAACACTGAAGCTTTCTTT
D: .; J: TRBJ2-1; V: TRBV7-9; size: .; CDR3: CASSRRTTYSYNEQFF; DNA: TGTGCCAGCAGCCGCAGGACAACCTACTCCTACAATGAGCAGTTCTTC
D: TRBD1; J: TRBJ1-6; V: TRBV11-2; size: few; CDR3: CASSPGTGNSPLHF; DNA: TGTGCCAGCAGCCCAGGGACAGGCAATTCACCCCTCCACTTT
D: TRBD1; J: TRBJ2-7; V: TRBV6-1; size: .; CDR3: CAHARDRGPYEQYF; DNA: TGTGCCCATGCCCGGGACAGGGGCCCCTACGAGCAGTACTTC
D: TRBD1; J: TRBJ2-7; V: TRBV6-1; size: few; CDR3: CASSGSDRGSYEQYF; DNA: TGTGCCAGCAGTGGATCGGACAGGGGTTCTTACGAGCAGTACTTC
D: .; J: TRBJ1-2; V: TRBV2; size: .; CDR3: CASGHPPLGGYGYTF; DNA: TGTGCCAGCGGGCATCCTCCTTTAGGTGGTTATGGCTACACCTTC
D: TRBD1; J: TRBJ1-6; V: TRBV6-5; size: .; CDR3: CASRMTGEESPLHF; DNA: TGTGCCAGCAGAATGACAGGGGAAGAGTCACCCCTCCACTTT
D: TRBD1; J: TRBJ1-6; V: TRBV19; size: once; CDR3: CASSIPSGTDLLNTLSPLHF; DNA: TGTGCCAGTAGTATCCCCTCCGGGACAGATTTATTGAATACCCTTTCACCCCTCCACTTT
D: .; J: TRBJ1-1; V: TRBV6-1; size: .; CDR3: CASSVAGRDTEAFF; DNA: TGTGCCAGCAGTGTAGCAGGGAGGGACACTGAAGCTTTCTTT
D: .; J: TRBJ1-3; V: TRBV15; size: .; CDR3: CATSRERDWWTASSGNTIYF; DNA: TGTGCCACCAGCAGAGAGAGGGACTGGTGGACGGCGAGCTCTGGAAACACCATATATTTT
D: TRBD1; J: TRBJ2-1; V: TRBV6-4; size: .; CDR3: CASSDSYRGWVGSYNEQFF; DNA: TGTGCCAGCAGTGACTCTTACAGGGGTTGGGTGGGCTCCTACAATGAGCAGTTCTTC
D: .; J: TRBJ1-1; V: TRBV7-9; size: .; CDR3: CASSSARGGAFF; DNA: TGTGCCAGCAGCTCGGCCCGGGGGGGAGCTTTCTTT
D: TRBD1; J: TRBJ2-7; V: TRBV7-9; size: .; CDR3: CASSLGTGFYYEQYF; DNA: TGTGCCAGCAGCTTAGGGACAGGGTTTTACTACGAGCAGTACTTC
D: TRBD2; J: TRBJ2-7; V: TRBV5-6; size: .; CDR3: CASSPPATAGVYEQYF; DNA: TGTGCCAGCAGCCCCCCCGCCACGGCGGGGGTCTACGAGCAGTACTTC
D: TRBD1; J: TRBJ1-2; V: TRBV6-6; size: .; CDR3: CASSYPRDRPYGYTF; DNA: TGTGCCAGCAGTTACCCGAGGGACAGACCCTATGGCTACACCTTC
D: .; J: TRBJ1-1; V: TRBV6-1; size: .; CDR3: CASSEIPGVATEAFF; DNA: TGTGCCAGCAGTGAAATTCCGGGGGTGGCCACTGAAGCTTTCTTT
D: .; J: TRBJ2-2; V: TRBV6-1; size: .; CDR3: CASSEGEERTGELFF; DNA: TGTGCCAGCAGTGAAGGCGAGGAACGCACCGGGGAGCTGTTTTTT
D: .; J: TRBJ1-2; V: TRBV4-3; size: .; CDR3: CASSQDWGRKANYGYTF; DNA: TGCGCCAGCAGCCAAGATTGGGGCCGGAAAGCTAACTATGGCTACACCTTC
D: .; J: TRBJ2-1; V: TRBV28; size: .; CDR3: CASSTSGPARVF; DNA: TGTGCCAGCAGTACCTCCGGCCCGGCGAGGGTCTTC
D: .; J: TRBJ2-3; V: TRBV11-2; size: .; CDR3: CASSDIGGGGTDTDTQYF; DNA: TGTGCCAGCAGCGATATTGGGGGGGGCGGCACCGACACAGATACGCAGTATTTT
D: .; J: TRBJ2-2; V: TRBV7-2; size: .; CDR3: CASSLSTGELFF; DNA: TGTGCCAGCAGCCTGAGCACCGGGGAGCTGTTTTTT
D: TRBD1; J: TRBJ2-7; V: TRBV28; size: .; CDR3: CASRYPGQVHEQYF; DNA: TGTGCCAGCAGGTATCCGGGACAGGTCCACGAGCAGTACTTC
D: TRBD1; J: TRBJ1-1; V: TRBV7-6; size: .; CDR3: CASSLGRGRGNTEAFF; DNA: TGTGCCAGCAGCTTAGGCAGGGGGCGGGGGAACACTGAAGCTTTCTTT
D: .; J: TRBJ2-7; V: TRBV11-2; size: .; CDR3: CASRGHYEQYF; DNA: TGTGCCAGCAGGGGCCACTACGAGCAGTACTTC
D: .; J: TRBJ1-2; V: TRBV10-3; size: .; CDR3: CAISLNQHNLIIYGYTF; DNA: TGTGCCATCAGTCTTAATCAACACAACCTCATTATCTATGGCTACACCTTC
D: .; J: TRBJ2-7; V: TRBV19; size: .; CDR3: CASSMRQGANEQYF; DNA: TGTGCCAGTAGTATGAGGCAGGGTGCCAACGAGCAGTACTTC
D: TRBD1; J: TRBJ2-1; V: TRBV5-5; size: once; CDR3: CASSLPGQGADEQFF; DNA: TGTGCCAGCAGCCTACCGGGACAGGGGGCCGATGAGCAGTTCTTC